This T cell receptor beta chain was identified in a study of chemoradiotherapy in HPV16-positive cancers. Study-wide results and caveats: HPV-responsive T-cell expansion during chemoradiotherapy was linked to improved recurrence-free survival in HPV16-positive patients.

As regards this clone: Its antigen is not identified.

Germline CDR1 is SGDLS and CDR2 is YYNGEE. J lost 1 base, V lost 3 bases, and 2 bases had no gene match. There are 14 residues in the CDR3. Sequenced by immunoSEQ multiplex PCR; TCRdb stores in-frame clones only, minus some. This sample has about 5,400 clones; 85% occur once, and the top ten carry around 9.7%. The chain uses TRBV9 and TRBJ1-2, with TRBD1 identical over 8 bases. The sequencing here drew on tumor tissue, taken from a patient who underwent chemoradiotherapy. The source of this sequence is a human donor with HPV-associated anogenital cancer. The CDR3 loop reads CASSAGQGNYGYTF. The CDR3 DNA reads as TGTGCCAGCAGCGCCGGACAGGGTAACTATGGCTACACCTTC.